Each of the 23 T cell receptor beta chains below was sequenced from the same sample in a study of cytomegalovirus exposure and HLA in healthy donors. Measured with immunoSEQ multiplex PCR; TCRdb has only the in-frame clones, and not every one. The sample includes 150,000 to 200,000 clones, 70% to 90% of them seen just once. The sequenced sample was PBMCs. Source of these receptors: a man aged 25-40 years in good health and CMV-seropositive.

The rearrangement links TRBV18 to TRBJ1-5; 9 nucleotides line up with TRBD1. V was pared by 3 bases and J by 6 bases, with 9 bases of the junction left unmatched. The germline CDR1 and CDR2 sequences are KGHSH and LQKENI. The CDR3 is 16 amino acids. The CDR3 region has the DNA TGTGCCAGCTCACCTGGGAGGACAGGGGCGGGTCAGCCCCAGCATTTT. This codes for CASSPGRTGAGQPQHF.

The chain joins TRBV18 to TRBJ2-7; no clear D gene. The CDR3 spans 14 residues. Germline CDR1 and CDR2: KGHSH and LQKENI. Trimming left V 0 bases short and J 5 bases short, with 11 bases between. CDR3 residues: CASSPPASRDEQYF. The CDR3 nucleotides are TGTGCCAGCTCACCACCGGCCTCTCGTGACGAGCAGTACTTC.

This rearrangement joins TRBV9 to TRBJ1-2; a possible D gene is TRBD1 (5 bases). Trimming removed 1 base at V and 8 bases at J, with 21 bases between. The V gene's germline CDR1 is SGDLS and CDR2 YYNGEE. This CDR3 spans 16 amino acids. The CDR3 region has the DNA TGTGCCAGCAGCGTACACGTCGACCTCCAGGGCGGCGGCTACACCTTC. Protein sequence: CASSVHVDLQGGGYTF.

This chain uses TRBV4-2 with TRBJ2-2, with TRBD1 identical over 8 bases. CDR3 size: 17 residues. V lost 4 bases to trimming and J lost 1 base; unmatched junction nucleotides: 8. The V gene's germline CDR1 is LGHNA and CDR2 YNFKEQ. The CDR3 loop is CASSPTTGDRNTGELFF. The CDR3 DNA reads TGTGCCAGCAGCCCAACGACAGGGGATAGGAACACCGGGGAGCTGTTTTTT.

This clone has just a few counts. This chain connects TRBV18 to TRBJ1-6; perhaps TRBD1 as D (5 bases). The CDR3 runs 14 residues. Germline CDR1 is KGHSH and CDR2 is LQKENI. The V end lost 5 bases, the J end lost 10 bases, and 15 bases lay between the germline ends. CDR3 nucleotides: TGTGCCAGCTCAAGGAGGGGTAGGAACTCACCCCTCCACTTT. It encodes CASSRRGRNSPLHF. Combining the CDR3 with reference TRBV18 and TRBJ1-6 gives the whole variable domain NAGVMQNPRHLVRRRGQEARLRCSPMKGHSHVYWYRQLPEEGLKFMVYLQKENIIDESGMPKERFSAEFPKEGPSILRIQQVVRGDSAAYFCASSRRGRNSPLHFGNGTRLTVT.

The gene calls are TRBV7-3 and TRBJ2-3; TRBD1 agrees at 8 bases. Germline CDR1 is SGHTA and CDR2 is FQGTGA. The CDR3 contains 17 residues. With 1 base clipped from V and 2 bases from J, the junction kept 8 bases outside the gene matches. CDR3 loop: CASSLRSDRAITDTQYF. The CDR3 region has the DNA TGTGCCAGCAGCTTAAGGTCGGACAGGGCCATCACAGATACGCAGTATTTT.

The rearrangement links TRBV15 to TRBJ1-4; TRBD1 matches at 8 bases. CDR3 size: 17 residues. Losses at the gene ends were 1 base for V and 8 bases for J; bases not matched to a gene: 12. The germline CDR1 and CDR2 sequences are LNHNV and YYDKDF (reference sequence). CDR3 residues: CATSRVRTGRLGEKLFF. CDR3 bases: TGTGCCACCAGCAGAGTGAGGACAGGGAGGTTAGGAGAAAAACTGTTTTTT. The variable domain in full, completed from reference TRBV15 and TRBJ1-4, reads DAMVIQNPRYQVTQFGKPVTLSCSQTLNHNVMYWYQQKSSQAPKLLFHYYDKDFNNEADTPDNFQSRRPNTSFCFLDIRSPGLGDTAMYLCATSRVRTGRLGEKLFFGSGTQLSVL.

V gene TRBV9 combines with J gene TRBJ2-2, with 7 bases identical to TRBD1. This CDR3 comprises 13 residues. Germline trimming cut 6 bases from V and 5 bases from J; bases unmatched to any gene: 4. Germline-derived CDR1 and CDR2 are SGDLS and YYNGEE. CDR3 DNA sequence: TGTGCCAGCACCGGGACAGCTACCGGGGAGCTGTTTTTT. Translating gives CASTGTATGELFF.

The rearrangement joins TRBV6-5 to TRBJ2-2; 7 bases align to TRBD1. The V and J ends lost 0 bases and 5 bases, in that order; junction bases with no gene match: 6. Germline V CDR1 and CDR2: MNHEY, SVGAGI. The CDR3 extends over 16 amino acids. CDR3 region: CASSYSRGQSTGELFF. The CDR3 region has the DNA TGTGCCAGCAGTTACTCTCGGGGACAGAGTACCGGGGAGCTGTTTTTT.

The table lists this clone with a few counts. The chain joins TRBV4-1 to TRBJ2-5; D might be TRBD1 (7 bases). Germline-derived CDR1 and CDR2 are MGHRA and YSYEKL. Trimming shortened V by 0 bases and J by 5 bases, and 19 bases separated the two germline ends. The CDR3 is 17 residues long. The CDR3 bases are TGCGCCAGCAGCCAAGATCCGTTGCCCTCAGGGGGGGAGACCCAGTACTTC. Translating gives CASSQDPLPSGGETQYF.

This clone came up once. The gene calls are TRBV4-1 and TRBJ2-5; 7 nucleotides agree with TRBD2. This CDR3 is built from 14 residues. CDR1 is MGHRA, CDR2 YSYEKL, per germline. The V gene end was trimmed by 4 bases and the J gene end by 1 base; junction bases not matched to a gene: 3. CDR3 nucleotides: TGCGCCAGCAGCCCCCGGACTAGCCAAGAGACCCAGTACTTC. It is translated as CASSPRTSQETQYF.

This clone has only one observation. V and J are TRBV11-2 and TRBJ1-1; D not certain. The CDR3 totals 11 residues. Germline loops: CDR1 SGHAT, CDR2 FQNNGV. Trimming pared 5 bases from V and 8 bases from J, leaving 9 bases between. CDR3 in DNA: TGTGCCAGCAGCCGTACAGCCGAAGCTTTCTTT. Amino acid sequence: CASSRTAEAFF.

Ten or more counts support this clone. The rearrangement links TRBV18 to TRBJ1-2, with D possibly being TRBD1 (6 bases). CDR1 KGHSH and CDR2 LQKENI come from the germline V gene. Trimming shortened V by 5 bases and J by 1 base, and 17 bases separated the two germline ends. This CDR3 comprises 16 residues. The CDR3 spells CASSKYVQGSNYGYTF. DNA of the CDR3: TGTGCCAGCTCAAAATATGTCCAGGGGAGTAACTATGGCTACACCTTC.

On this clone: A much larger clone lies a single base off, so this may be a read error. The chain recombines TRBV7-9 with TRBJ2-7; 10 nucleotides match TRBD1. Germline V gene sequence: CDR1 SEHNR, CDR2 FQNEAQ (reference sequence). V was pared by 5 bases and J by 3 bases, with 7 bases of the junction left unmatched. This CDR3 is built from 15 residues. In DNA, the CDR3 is TGTGCCAGCAGCGCCGGGACAGGGGACGGCTACGAGCAGTACTTC. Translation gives CASSAGTGDGYEQYF. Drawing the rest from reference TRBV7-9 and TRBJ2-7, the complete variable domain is DTGVSQNPRHKITKRGQNVTFRCDPISEHNRLYWYRQTLGQGPEFLTYFQNEAQLEKSRLLSDRFSAERPKGSFSTLEIQRTEQGDSAMYLCASSAGTGDGYEQYFGPGTRLTVT.

CDR3 nucleotide sequence: TGTGCCAGCAGCGTTTACAGGGGGCTCAATCAGCCCCAGCATTTT. It is translated as CASSVYRGLNQPQHF. V usage is TRBV7-2 and J usage is TRBJ1-5, with 9 bases identical to TRBD1. V shed 5 bases, J shed 3 bases, and the junction held 5 bases outside the gene matches. Germline CDR1 SGHTA, CDR2 FQGNSA. There are 15 residues in the CDR3.

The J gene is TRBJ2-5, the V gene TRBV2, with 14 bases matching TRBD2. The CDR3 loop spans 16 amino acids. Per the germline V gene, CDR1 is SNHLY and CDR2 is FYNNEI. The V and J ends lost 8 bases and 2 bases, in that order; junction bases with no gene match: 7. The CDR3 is CASQLGLAGGQETQYF. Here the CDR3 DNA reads TGTGCCAGCCAGTTAGGACTAGCGGGGGGTCAAGAGACCCAGTACTTC.

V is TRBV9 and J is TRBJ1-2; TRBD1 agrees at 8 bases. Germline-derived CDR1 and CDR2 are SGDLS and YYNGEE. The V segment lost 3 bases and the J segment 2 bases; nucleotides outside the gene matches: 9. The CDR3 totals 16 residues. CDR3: CASSGPGRQGNYGYTF. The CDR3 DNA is TGTGCCAGCAGCGGACCGGGGCGACAGGGGAACTATGGCTACACCTTC.

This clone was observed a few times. This CDR3 reads CASSPPVNRVTEAFF. In DNA, the CDR3 is TGTGCCAGCTCACCACCGGTGAACAGGGTCACTGAAGCTTTCTTT. The V call is TRBV18, the J call TRBJ1-1, with D maybe TRBD1 (6 bases). CDR1 and CDR2 (germline): KGHSH, LQKENI. The V end lost 0 bases, the J end lost 4 bases, and 12 bases lay between the germline ends. The CDR3 contains 15 residues.

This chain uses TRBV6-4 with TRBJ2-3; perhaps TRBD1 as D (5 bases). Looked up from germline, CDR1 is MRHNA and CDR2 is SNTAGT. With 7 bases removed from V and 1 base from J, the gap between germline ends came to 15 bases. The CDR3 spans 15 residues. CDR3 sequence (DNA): TGTGCCAGCACCGACTCGATCAGGGGCACAGATACGCAGTATTTT. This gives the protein CASTDSIRGTDTQYF.

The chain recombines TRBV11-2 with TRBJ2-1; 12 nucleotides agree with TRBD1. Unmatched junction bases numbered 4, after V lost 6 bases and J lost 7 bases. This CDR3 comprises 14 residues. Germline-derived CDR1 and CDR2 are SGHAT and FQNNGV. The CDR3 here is CASSPGQGANEQFF. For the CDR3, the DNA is TGTGCCAGCAGTCCGGGACAGGGGGCTAATGAGCAGTTCTTC.

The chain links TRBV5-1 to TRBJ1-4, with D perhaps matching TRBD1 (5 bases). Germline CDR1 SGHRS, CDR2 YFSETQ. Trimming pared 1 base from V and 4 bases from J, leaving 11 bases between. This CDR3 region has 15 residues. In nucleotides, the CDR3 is TGCGCCAGCAGCTTGTCTCTGGGGGGTAATGAAAAACTGTTTTTT. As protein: CASSLSLGGNEKLFF.

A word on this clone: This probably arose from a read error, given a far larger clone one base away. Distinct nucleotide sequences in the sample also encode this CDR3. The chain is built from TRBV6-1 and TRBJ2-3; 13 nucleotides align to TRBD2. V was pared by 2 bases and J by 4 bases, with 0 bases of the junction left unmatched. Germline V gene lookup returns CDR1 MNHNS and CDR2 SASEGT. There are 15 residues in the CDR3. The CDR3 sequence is CASSETSGGADTQYF. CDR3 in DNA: TGTGCCAGCAGTGAAACTAGCGGGGGGGCAGATACGCAGTATTTT.

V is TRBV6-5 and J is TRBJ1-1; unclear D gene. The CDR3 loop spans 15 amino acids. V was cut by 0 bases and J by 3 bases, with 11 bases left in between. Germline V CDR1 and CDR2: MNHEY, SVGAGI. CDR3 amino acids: CASSYSYHPDTEAFF. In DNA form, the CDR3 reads TGTGCCAGCAGTTACTCCTACCATCCGGACACTGAAGCTTTCTTT.